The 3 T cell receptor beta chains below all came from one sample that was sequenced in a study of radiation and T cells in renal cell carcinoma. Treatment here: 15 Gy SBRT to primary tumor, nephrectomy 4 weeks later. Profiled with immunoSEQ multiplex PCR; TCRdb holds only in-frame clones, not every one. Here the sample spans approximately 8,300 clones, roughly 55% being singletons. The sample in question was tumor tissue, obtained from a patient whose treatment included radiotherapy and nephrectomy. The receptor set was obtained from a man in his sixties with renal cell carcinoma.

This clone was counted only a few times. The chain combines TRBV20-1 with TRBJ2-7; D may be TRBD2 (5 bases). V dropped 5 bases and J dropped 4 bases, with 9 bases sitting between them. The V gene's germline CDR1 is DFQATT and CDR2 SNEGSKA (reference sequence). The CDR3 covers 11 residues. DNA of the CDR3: TGCAGTGCTGGACTCGTTTACGAGCAGTACTTC. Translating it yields CSAGLVYEQYF.

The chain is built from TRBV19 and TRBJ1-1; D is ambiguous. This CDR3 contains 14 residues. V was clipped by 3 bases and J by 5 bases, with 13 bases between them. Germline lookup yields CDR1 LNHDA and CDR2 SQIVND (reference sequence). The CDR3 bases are TGTGCCAGTAGTATTGGGGAGGCTTGGACTGAAGCTTTCTTT. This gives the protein CASSIGEAWTEAFF. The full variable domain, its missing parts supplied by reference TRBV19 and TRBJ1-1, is DGGITQSPKYLFRKEGQNVTLSCEQNLNHDAMYWYRQDPGQGLRLIYYSQIVNDFQKGDIAEGYSVSREKKESFPLTVTSAQKNPTAFYLCASSIGEAWTEAFFGQGTRLTVV.

The CDR3 is CASSLVAGQGYEQYF. The CDR3 DNA follows: TGTGCCAGCAGCTTAGTCGCGGGACAGGGCTACGAGCAGTACTTC. This chain connects TRBV7-8 to TRBJ2-7; TRBD1 matches 9 bases. V shed 1 base and J 3 bases; nucleotides not matched to a gene: 4. Germline V gives CDR1 SGHVS, CDR2 FQNEAQ. The CDR3 spans 15 residues.